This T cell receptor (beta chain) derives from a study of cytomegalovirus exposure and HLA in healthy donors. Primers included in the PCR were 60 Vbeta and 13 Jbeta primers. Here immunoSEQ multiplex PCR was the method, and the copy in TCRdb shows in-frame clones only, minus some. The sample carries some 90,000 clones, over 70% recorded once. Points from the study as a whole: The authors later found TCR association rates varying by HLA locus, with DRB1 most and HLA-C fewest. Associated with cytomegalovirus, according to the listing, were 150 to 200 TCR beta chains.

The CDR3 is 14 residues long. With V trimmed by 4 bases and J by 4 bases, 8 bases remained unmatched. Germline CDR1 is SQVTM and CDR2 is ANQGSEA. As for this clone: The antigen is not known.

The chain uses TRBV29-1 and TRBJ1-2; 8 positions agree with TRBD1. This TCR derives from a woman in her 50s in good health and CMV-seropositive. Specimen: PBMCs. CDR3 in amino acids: CSVGDGQGLYGYTF. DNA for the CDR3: TGCAGCGTTGGGGATGGACAGGGTCTCTATGGCTACACCTTC.